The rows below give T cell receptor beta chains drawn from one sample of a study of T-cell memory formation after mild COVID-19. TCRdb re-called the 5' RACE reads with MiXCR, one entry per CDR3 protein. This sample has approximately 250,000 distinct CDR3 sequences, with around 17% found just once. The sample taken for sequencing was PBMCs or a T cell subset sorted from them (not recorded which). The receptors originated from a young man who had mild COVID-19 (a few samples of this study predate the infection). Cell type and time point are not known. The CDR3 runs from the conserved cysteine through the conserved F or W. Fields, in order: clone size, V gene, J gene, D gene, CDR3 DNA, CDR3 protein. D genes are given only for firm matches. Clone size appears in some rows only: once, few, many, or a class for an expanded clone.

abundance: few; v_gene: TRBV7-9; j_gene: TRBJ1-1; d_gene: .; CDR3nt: TGTGCCAGCAGCTTAGCGCCGGGGAGCATGAACACTGAAGCTTTCTTT; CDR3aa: CASSLAPGSMNTEAFF
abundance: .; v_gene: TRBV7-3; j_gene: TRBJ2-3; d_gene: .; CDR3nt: TGTGCCAGCAGCTTAGGGATCACAGATACGCAGTATTTT; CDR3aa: CASSLGITDTQYF
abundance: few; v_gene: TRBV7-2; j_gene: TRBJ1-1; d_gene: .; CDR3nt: TGTGCCAGCAGCCCAGGACAGAACCCTCTGGAAGCTTTCTTT; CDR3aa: CASSPGQNPLEAFF
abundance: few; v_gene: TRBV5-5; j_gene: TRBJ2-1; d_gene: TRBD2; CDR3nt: TGTGCCAGCAGCCTGCGGGGGGGCCCCTACAATGAGCAGTTCTTC; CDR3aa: CASSLRGGPYNEQFF
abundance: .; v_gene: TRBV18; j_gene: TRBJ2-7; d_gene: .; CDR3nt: TGTGCCAGCTCACCACCGTCGACCACCTACGAGCAGTACTTC; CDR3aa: CASSPPSTTYEQYF
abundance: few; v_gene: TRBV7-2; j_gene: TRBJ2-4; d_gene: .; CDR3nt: TGTGCCAGCAGCTTAGAGAGGTTAGCCAAAAACATTCAGTACTTC; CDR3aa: CASSLERLAKNIQYF
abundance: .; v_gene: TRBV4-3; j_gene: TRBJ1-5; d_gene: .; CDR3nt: TGCGCCAGCGGCCAGTCTTGGTCGGCGGTCAGCCAGCCCCAGCATTTT; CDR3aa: CASGQSWSAVSQPQHF
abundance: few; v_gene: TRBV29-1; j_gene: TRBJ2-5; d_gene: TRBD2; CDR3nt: TGCAGCGCTTCCCCGGGGGGTCAAGAGACCCAGTACTTC; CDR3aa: CSASPGGQETQYF
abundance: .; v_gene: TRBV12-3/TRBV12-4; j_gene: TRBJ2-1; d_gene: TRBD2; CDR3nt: TGTGCCAGCAGTCCTAGCGGGGGGGCCCATGAGCAGTTCTTC; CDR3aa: CASSPSGGAHEQFF
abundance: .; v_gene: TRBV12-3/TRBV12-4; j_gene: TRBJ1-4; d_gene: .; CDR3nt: TGTGCCAGCAGCCGACATGGGGCTGAAAAACTGTTTTTT; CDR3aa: CASSRHGAEKLFF
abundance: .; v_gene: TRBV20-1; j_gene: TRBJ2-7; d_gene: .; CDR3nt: TGCAGTGCGTCCGAGACATACTACGAGCAGTACTTC; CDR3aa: CSASETYYEQYF
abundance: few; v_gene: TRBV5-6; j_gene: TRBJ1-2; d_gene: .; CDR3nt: TGTGCCAGCAGCTCAGTAAGGGACCTACGGGACTACACCTTC; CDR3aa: CASSSVRDLRDYTF
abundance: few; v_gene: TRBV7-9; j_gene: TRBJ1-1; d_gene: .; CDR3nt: TGTGCCAGCAGCTTAGCCGCGAGGGCTGAAGCTTTCTTT; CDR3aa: CASSLAARAEAFF
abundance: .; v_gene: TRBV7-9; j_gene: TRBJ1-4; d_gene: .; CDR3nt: TGTGCCAGCAGCTTATCGGGGGGAGGAGAAAAACTGTTTTTT; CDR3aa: CASSLSGGGEKLFF
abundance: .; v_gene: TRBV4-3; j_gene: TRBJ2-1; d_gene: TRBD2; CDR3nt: TGCGCCAGCAGCCAACCTAGCGGGGGGACGAATGAGCAGTTCTTC; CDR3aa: CASSQPSGGTNEQFF
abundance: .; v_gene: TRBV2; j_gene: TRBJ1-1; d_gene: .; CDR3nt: TGTGCCAGCAGCGTTGAAAACACTGTAGCTTTCTTT; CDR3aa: CASSVENTVAFF
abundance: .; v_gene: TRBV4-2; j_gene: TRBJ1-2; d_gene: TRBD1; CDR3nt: TGTGCCAGCAGCCTTCTGGGACAGGTCGCAGGCTACACCTTC; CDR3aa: CASSLLGQVAGYTF
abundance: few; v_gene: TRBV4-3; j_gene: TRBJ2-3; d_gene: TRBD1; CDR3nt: TGCGCCAGCAGCCAAGATCTAGGACAGGGATCAGATACGCAGTATTTT; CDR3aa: CASSQDLGQGSDTQYF
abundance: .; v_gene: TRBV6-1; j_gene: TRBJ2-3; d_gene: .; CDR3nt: TGTGCCAGCACCTCCTTACGGGGAGATACGCAGTATTTT; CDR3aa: CASTSLRGDTQYF
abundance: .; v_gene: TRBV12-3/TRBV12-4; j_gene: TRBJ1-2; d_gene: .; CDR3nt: TGTGCCAGCAGTTTGGACAATAACTATGGCTACACCTTC; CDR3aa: CASSLDNNYGYTF
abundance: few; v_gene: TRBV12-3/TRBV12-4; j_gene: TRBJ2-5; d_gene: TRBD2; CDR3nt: TGTGCCAGCGGCGCTAGCGGGGGGCCGGAGACCCAGTACTTC; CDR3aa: CASGASGGPETQYF
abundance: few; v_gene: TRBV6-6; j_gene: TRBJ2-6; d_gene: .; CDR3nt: TGTGCCAGCAGTTATCTAGGACCGATAGACCCTGGGGCCAACGTCCTGACTTTC; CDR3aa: CASSYLGPIDPGANVLTF
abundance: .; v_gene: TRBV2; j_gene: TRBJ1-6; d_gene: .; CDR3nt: TGTGCCAGCCAGGCGGACGAATCCAATTCACCCCTCCACTTT; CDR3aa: CASQADESNSPLHF
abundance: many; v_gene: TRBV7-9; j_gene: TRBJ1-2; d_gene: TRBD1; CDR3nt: TGTGCCAGCAGCTCCCCCGTGGGGACCGGGACAGATAACTATGGCTACACCTTC; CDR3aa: CASSSPVGTGTDNYGYTF
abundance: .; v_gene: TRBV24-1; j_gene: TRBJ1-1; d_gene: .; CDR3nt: TGTGCCACCAGTGACACAGGGAAGGCGTCGTTCACTGAAGCTTTCTTT; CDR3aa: CATSDTGKASFTEAFF
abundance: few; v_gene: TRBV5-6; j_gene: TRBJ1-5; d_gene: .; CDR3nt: TGTGCCAGCAGCTTGGTTCGGGGGCCCCAGCATTTT; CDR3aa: CASSLVRGPQHF
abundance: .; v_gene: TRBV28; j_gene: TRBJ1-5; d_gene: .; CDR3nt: TGTGCCAGCAGGAGTCCAGGGAGATCTACCAATCAGCCCCAGCATTTT; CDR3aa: CASRSPGRSTNQPQHF
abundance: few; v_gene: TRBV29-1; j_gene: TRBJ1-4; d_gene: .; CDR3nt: TGCAGCGTTGCCTGGCAGGGCGGTGAAAAACTGTTTTTT; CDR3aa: CSVAWQGGEKLFF
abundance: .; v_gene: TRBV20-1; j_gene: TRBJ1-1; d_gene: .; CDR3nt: TGCAGTGCTAGGCGTCCGGGACTTCGTAACACTGAAGCTTTCTTT; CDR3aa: CSARRPGLRNTEAFF
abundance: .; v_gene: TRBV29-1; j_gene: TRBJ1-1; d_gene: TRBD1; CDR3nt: TGCAGCGTTCTGACAGGGTCGAACACTGAAGCTTTCTTT; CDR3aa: CSVLTGSNTEAFF
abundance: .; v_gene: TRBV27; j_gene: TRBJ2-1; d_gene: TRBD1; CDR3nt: TGTGCCAGCAGTATGACAGGGCACCCTGAGCAGTTCTTC; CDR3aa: CASSMTGHPEQFF
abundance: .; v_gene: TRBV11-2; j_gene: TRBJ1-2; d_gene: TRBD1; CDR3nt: TGTGCCAGCAGCTTAGTACGGGACAGCTATGGCTACACCTTC; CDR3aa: CASSLVRDSYGYTF
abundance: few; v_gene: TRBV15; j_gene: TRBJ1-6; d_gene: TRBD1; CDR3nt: TGTGCCACCAGCAGAGGACAGGGGGATTCACCCCTCCACTTT; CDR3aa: CATSRGQGDSPLHF
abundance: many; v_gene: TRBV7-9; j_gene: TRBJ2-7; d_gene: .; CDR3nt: TGTGCCAGCAGCCTCTCCTACGAGCAGTACTTC; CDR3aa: CASSLSYEQYF
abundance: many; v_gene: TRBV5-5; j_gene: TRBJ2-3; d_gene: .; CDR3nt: TGTGCCAGCAGCCTAGAGTGGGGGGCAGATACGCAGTATTTT; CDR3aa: CASSLEWGADTQYF
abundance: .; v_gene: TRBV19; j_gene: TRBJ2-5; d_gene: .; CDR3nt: TGTGCCAGTAGTATTTACGGGAGCCCCCTAGGAGAGACCCAGTACTTC; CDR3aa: CASSIYGSPLGETQYF
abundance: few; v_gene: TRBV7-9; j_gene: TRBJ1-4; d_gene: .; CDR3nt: TGTGCCAGCAGAAGCGAGGAGATCGAAAAACTGTTTTTT; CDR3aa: CASRSEEIEKLFF
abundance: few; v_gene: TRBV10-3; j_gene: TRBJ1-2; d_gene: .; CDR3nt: TGTGCCATCAGTGACCCGGGGGGTGGCTACACCTTC; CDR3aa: CAISDPGGGYTF
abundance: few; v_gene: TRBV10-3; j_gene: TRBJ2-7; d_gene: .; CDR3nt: TGTGCCACTAAAATTAGCCCCTCGATCTACGAGCAGTACTTC; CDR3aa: CATKISPSIYEQYF
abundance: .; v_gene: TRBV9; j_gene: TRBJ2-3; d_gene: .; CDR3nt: TGTGCCAGCAGCGTAGCCACAGCTTGGGATACGCAGTATTTT; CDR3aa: CASSVATAWDTQYF
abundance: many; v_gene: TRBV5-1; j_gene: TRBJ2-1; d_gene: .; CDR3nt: TGCGCCAGCAGCTTGCTGGATGAGCAGTTCTTC; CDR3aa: CASSLLDEQFF
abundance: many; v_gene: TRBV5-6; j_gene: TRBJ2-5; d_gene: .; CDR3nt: TGTGCCAGCAGCACACCGCCAGGGAATCTGGGGGCGGAGACCCAGTACTTC; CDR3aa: CASSTPPGNLGAETQYF
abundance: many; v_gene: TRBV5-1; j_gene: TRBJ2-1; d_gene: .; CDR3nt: TGCGCCAGCAGCCCAAACCCACCAGCCTACAATGAGCAGTTCTTC; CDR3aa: CASSPNPPAYNEQFF
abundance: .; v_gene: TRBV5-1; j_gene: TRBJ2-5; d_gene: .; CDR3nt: TGCGCCAGCAGCTTGCTTGGGATCCAAGAGACCCAGTACTTC; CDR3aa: CASSLLGIQETQYF
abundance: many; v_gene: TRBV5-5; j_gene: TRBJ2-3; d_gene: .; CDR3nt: TGTGCCAGCAGCATACCTCGGGGGACCACAGATACGCAGTATTTT; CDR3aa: CASSIPRGTTDTQYF
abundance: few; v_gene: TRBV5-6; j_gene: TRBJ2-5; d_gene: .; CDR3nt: TGTGCCAGCAGCTTGTTTCGGGGGGAGACCCAGTACTTC; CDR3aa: CASSLFRGETQYF
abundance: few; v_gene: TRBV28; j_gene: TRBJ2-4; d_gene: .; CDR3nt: TGTGCCAGCAACACACCGGGGCCCGCCAAAAACATTCAGTACTTC; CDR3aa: CASNTPGPAKNIQYF
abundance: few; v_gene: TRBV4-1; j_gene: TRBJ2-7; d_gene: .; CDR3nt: TGCGCCAGCAGCCTCCAAACCGTACTAGCCTACGAGCAGTACTTC; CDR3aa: CASSLQTVLAYEQYF